The 23 T cell receptor beta chains below come from one sample, sequenced in a study of blood T cell repertoires in COVID-19. Libraries were prepared by immunoSEQ multiplex PCR; TCRdb keeps only in-frame clonotypes and omits some of them. The profile shows about 150,000 clones, around 87% of them singletons. Sequencing input: PBMCs or T cells enriched from blood (not recorded which). Receptor source: a woman younger than 45 with acute COVID-19.

The chain links TRBV28 to TRBJ1-2; unclear D gene. The CDR3 extends over 14 amino acids. V was clipped by 1 base and J by 7 bases, with 13 bases between them. Looked up from germline, CDR1 is MDHEN and CDR2 is SYDVKM. The CDR3 sequence: CASSLYEGFSGYTF. CDR3 in DNA: TGTGCCAGCAGTTTATACGAGGGCTTCAGTGGCTACACCTTC.

This rearrangement joins TRBV11-2 to TRBJ2-5; no definite D call. Germline CDR1 SGHAT, CDR2 FQNNGV. Trimming pared 6 bases from V and 1 base from J, leaving 15 bases between. This CDR3 has 15 amino acids. This chain's CDR3 is CASRRPGAGQETQYF. The CDR3 DNA is TGTGCCAGCAGACGCCCTGGAGCTGGCCAAGAGACCCAGTACTTC.

The V gene is TRBV4-1, the J gene TRBJ2-7; 9 nucleotides agree with TRBD1. Germline values: CDR1 MGHRA, CDR2 YSYEKL. V shed 4 bases, J shed 4 bases, and the junction held 8 bases outside the gene matches. The CDR3 has 15 amino acids. CDR3 sequence: CASSPRGTGSYEQYF. The CDR3, as DNA: TGCGCCAGCAGCCCAAGGGGGACAGGGTCTTACGAGCAGTACTTC.

V and J are TRBV3-1 (or the pseudogene TRBV3-2) and TRBJ2-1; TRBD2 matches 7 bases. CDR3 length: 16 residues. CDR1 is LGHDT, CDR2 YNNKEL, per germline (reference sequence). Trimming took 1 base from V and 3 from J; bases not matched to a gene: 6. The CDR3 loop is CASSQVGGSLYNEQFF. The CDR3 region has the DNA TGTGCCAGCAGCCAAGTCGGCGGGAGTCTCTACAATGAGCAGTTCTTC.

The V gene is TRBV11-2, the J gene TRBJ2-7; D gene ambiguous. Trimming removed 0 bases from V and 6 bases from J, with 6 bases in between. Germline values: CDR1 SGHAT, CDR2 FQNNGV. This CDR3 has 12 amino acids. CDR3 in amino acids: CASSLDRFEQYF. The DNA of the CDR3 is TGTGCCAGCAGCTTAGACCGTTTCGAGCAGTACTTC.

The chain employs TRBV7-2 and TRBJ1-3; D remains ambiguous. Germline CDR1 reads SGHTA; CDR2 reads FQGNSA. Trimming cost V 2 bases and J 4 bases, with 6 bases left between them. This CDR3 contains 13 residues. The CDR3 is CASSLQTGNTIYF. CDR3 nucleotides: TGTGCCAGCAGCTTACAGACAGGAAACACCATATATTTT.

This clone was seen more than once but under ten times. CDR3 region: CASGGQARLNQPQHF. CDR3 coding DNA: TGTGCCAGCGGAGGACAGGCCCGACTCAATCAGCCCCAGCATTTT. The rearrangement joins TRBV6-5 to TRBJ1-5; 7 positions agree with TRBD1. Germline V gene data show CDR1 as MNHEY and CDR2 as SVGAGI. The CDR3 sequence is 15 residues long. After removal of 8 bases from V and 3 bases from J, the junction contained 10 bases not matched to a gene.

This clone has more than one count but fewer than ten. V and J are TRBV5-1 and TRBJ2-3; tentative D call: TRBD2 (5 bases). This CDR3 is 14 amino acids long. V lost 4 bases to trimming and J lost 3 bases, with 12 bases between them. Germline CDR1 reads SGHRS; CDR2 reads YFSETQ. CDR3 DNA: TGCGCCAGCAGCCCGCCGGCGGGTACAGATACGCAGTATTTT. Amino acids: CASSPPAGTDTQYF.

The V gene is TRBV10-3, the J gene TRBJ2-3; 11 bases are shared with TRBD2. CDR3 length: 18 residues. Germline CDR1 reads ENHRY; CDR2 reads SYGVKD. V shed 1 base and J 1 base; nucleotides not matched to a gene: 7. DNA for the CDR3: TGTGCCATCAGTGAGTTGTTGACTAGCGGGATCCGCACAGATACGCAGTATTTT. Translation: CAISELLTSGIRTDTQYF.

This clone was counted a few times. The chain carries TRBV30 and TRBJ1-6; 9 bases map to TRBD1. J was trimmed by 6 bases and V by 8 bases; bases with no gene match: 11. The CDR3 totals 15 residues. CDR1 is GTSNPN and CDR2 is SVGIG in the germline V gene (reference sequence). The CDR3 DNA is TGTGCCGGGGGGCCCGGGACAGGGACTAATTCACCCCTCCACTTT. This gives the protein CAGGPGTGTNSPLHF.

The chain links TRBV6-2 or TRBV6-3 to TRBJ2-7, with 8 nucleotides matching TRBD2. Trimming took 6 bases from V and 4 from J; bases not matched to a gene: 14. CDR1 is MNHEY and CDR2 is SVGEGT in the germline V gene. The CDR3 spans 16 residues. The CDR3 nucleotides read TGTGCCAGCAGCTCAGCACAAGCGGGAGTCTGGTACGAGCAGTACTTC. This sequence encodes CASSSAQAGVWYEQYF.

This chain uses TRBV6-1 with TRBJ1-6, with a weak D call TRBD1 (6 bases). Germline V gene sequence: CDR1 MNHNS, CDR2 SASEGT. The CDR3 is 16 amino acids. Trimming pared 3 bases from V and 7 bases from J, leaving 16 bases between. The CDR3 region is CASSEGAPRGNSPLHF. CDR3 nucleotide sequence: TGTGCCAGCAGTGAGGGGGCTCCTAGGGGGAATTCACCCCTCCACTTT.

J is TRBJ2-7 and V is TRBV27; 11 positions agree with TRBD2. Trimming at V came to 1 base and at J to 4 bases, leaving 3 bases not matched to a gene. Germline V gene sequence: CDR1 MNHEY, CDR2 SMNVEV (reference sequence). This CDR3 is 15 amino acids long. CDR3 sequence (DNA): TGTGCCAGCAGTTTATTCACTAGCGGGAGTTACGAGCAGTACTTC. Translated, it gives CASSLFTSGSYEQYF.

The chain uses TRBV12-3 or TRBV12-4 and TRBJ2-7, with 8 bases identical to TRBD1. Germline trimming cut 5 bases from V and 3 bases from J; bases unmatched to any gene: 3. The CDR3 is 13 residues long. The CDR3 region has the DNA TGTGCCAGCAGTGAGGACAGGGTCTACGAGCAGTACTTC. It encodes CASSEDRVYEQYF.

The chain uses TRBV5-6 and TRBJ1-1, with a tentative D call TRBD1 (6 bases). Germline CDR1 reads SGHDT; CDR2 reads YYEEEE. V was clipped by 6 bases and J by 6 bases, with 15 bases between them. There are 13 residues in the CDR3. This CDR3 reads CASTKPRGAEAFF. CDR3 sequence (DNA): TGTGCCAGCACCAAACCCAGGGGTGCTGAAGCTTTCTTT.

This clone showed up just once. The genes are TRBV11-2 and TRBJ2-3; 7 nucleotides line up with TRBD1. The CDR3 loop spans 15 amino acids. Trimming took 6 bases from V and 6 from J; bases not matched to a gene: 12. Per germline, CDR1 SGHAT and CDR2 FQNNGV. This CDR3 reads CASRPGTGESDTQYF. The CDR3 coding sequence is TGTGCCAGCAGGCCGGGCACAGGGGAATCTGATACGCAGTATTTT.

The chain joins TRBV10-1 to TRBJ1-2, with 12 bases fitting TRBD1. This CDR3 comprises 18 residues. Germline V gene lookup returns CDR1 WNHNN and CDR2 SYGVQD (reference sequence). The trim removed 4 bases at V and 1 base at J, leaving 10 bases unmatched. The CDR3 coding sequence is TGCGCCAGCAGTGCAACCGGGACAGGGGGCCTGGGTAACTATGGCTACACCTTC. This encodes CASSATGTGGLGNYGYTF.

The chain carries TRBV29-1 and TRBJ2-1; 7 positions match TRBD2. CDR1 and CDR2 from the germline V gene are SQVTM and ANQGSEA. The CDR3 runs to 13 residues. V was pared by 4 bases and J by 4 bases, with 4 bases of the junction left unmatched. The CDR3 DNA sequence: TGCAGCGTTGCCCTAGCGGATTACAATGAGCAGTTCTTC. This translates into CSVALADYNEQFF.

The chain employs TRBV3-1 (or the pseudogene TRBV3-2) and TRBJ2-7; no clear D gene. The CDR3 is 12 residues long. V was shortened by 0 bases and J by 3 bases, with 3 bases between the two germline ends. Germline values: CDR1 LGHDT, CDR2 YNNKEL (reference sequence). As DNA, the CDR3 is TGTGCCAGCAGCCAAGAGAGCTACGAGCAGTACTTC. Residues: CASSQESYEQYF.

The gene calls are TRBV19 and TRBJ2-2, with TRBD1 as a possible D gene (6 bases). The CDR3 has 15 residues. Germline V gene lookup returns CDR1 LNHDA and CDR2 SQIVND (reference sequence). V was shortened by 9 bases and J by 1 base, with 15 bases between the two germline ends. The CDR3 loop is CASPKPGQNTGELFF. CDR3 bases: TGTGCCAGCCCAAAACCGGGACAGAACACCGGGGAGCTGTTTTTT.

This clone is a singleton in its sample. This chain joins TRBV28 and TRBJ2-1; a weak D match, TRBD2 (6 bases). V lost 3 bases and J lost 0, with 9 bases in between. The germline gives CDR1 MDHEN, CDR2 SYDVKM. The CDR3 runs 15 residues. The CDR3 loop is CASSFPGSSYNEQFF. In DNA, the CDR3 is TGTGCCAGCAGTTTCCCCGGGAGCTCCTACAATGAGCAGTTCTTC.

The CDR3 loop reads CASSEESGTYEQYF. The CDR3 nucleotides are TGTGCCAGCAGTGAAGAGTCAGGAACCTACGAGCAGTACTTC. J is TRBJ2-7 and V is TRBV6-1; D gene uncertain. Deletions cut 1 base from V and 2 bases from J, with 9 bases between. Looked up from germline, CDR1 is MNHNS and CDR2 is SASEGT. This CDR3 contains 14 residues.

The chain recombines TRBV2 with TRBJ2-3, with TRBD1 identical over 8 bases. From germline, CDR1 is SNHLY and CDR2 FYNNEI. Trimming at V came to 6 bases and at J to 4 bases, leaving 6 bases not matched to a gene. This CDR3 is 14 amino acids long. Here the CDR3 DNA reads TGTGCCAGCAGCGTCGAGACAGGGGCAGATACGCAGTATTTT. Its protein is CASSVETGADTQYF. Together with reference TRBV2 and TRBJ2-3, the CDR3 gives the full variable domain: EPEVTQTPSHQVTQMGQEVILRCVPISNHLYFYWYRQILGQKVEFLVSFYNNEISEKSEIFDDQFSVERPDGSNFTLKIRSTKLEDSAMYFCASSVETGADTQYFGPGTRLTVL.